The entry below gives a single TCR beta chain sequence along with its context. Produced via immunoSEQ multiplex PCR; TCRdb's table is partial and in-frame only. The repertoire holds 2 million to 3 million clones, with approximately 93% as singletons. This record belongs to a study of shared clonotypes between healthy human individuals. The CDR3 runs to 18 residues. After removal of 5 bases from V and 2 bases from J, the junction contained 14 bases not matched to a gene. CDR1 is SEHNR and CDR2 is FQNEAQ in the germline V gene (reference sequence). The specimen was naive CD4+ T cells from PBMCs. Subset: CD45RA+ positively selected. This sequence originates from a man younger than 35 in good health. Some clones in this sample may be carry-over from other donors' samples. The gene calls are TRBV7-9 and TRBJ2-3; 9 bases fit TRBD1. CDR3 nucleotides: TGTGCCAGCAGCAGAGCCATCGACCGGGACAGGGTCACAGATACGCAGTATTTT. Its translation: CASSRAIDRDRVTDTQYF.